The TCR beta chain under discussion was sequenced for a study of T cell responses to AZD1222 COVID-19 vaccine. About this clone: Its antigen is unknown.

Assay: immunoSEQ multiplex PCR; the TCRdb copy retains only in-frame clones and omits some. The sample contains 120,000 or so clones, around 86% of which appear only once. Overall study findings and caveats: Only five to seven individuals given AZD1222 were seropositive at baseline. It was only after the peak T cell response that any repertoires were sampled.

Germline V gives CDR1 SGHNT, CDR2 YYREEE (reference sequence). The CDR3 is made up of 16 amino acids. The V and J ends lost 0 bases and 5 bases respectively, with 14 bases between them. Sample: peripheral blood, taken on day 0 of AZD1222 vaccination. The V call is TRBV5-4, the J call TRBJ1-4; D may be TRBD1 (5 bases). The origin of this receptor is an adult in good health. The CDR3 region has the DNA TGTGCCAGCAGCTTGGGGGGCTTTACAGTGAATGAAAAACTGTTTTTT. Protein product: CASSLGGFTVNEKLFF.